This TCR beta chain is drawn from a study of T cell responses to AZD1222 COVID-19 vaccine. Study-level information: Pooling of second doses given at about 4 or about 12 weeks was done. Findings and limits, study-wide: White British ancestry dominated among donors, who included more females, and clonal diversity was possibly underestimated.

CDR1 is PRHDT, CDR2 FYEKMQ, per germline (reference sequence). V lost 2 bases, J lost 3 bases, and 16 bases lay in between. This CDR3 is built from 16 residues. With respect to this clone: Antigen: not known.

Repertoires were generated with immunoSEQ multiplex PCR, while TCRdb's copy carries only in-frame clones and drops some. The sample contains about 68,000 clones, around nine tenths of which appear only once. The V gene is TRBV13, the J gene TRBJ2-5, with D tentatively TRBD1 (6 bases). The receptor was derived from an adult in good health. The sequenced sample was peripheral blood, obtained on day 0 of AZD1222 vaccination. The CDR3 DNA is TGTGCCAGCAGCTTAAAGACCGGGACATATGAAGAGACCCAGTACTTC. It translates to CASSLKTGTYEETQYF. Full variable domain (missing parts from reference TRBV13 and TRBJ2-5): AAGVIQSPRHLIKEKRETATLKCYPIPRHDTVYWYQQGPGQDPQFLISFYEKMQSDKGSIPDRFSAQQFSDYHSELNMSSLELGDSALYFCASSLKTGTYEETQYFGPGTRLLVL.